This entry lists 12 T cell receptor beta chains sequenced from one sample in a study of T cell responses to AZD1222 COVID-19 vaccine. Repertoires were generated with immunoSEQ multiplex PCR, while TCRdb's copy carries only in-frame clones and drops some. The table shows about 170,000 clones, with approximately 86% occurring only once. The input for sequencing was peripheral blood, taken on day 0 of AZD1222 vaccination. These receptors were taken from an adult in good health.

This chain joins TRBV5-1 and TRBJ2-3; 12 bases fit TRBD2. The CDR3 has 18 amino acids. Germline lookup yields CDR1 SGHRS and CDR2 YFSETQ. Germline trimming cut 4 bases from V and 0 bases from J; bases unmatched to any gene: 9. The CDR3 loop reads CASSAGLAGLASTDTQYF. CDR3 coding DNA: TGCGCCAGCAGCGCGGGACTAGCGGGTCTCGCTAGCACAGATACGCAGTATTTT.

V usage is TRBV13 and J usage is TRBJ2-1; 7 bases are a match to TRBD2. This CDR3 spans 13 amino acids. Germline CDR1 is PRHDT and CDR2 is FYEKMQ (reference sequence). After removal of 5 bases from V and 5 bases from J, the junction contained 3 bases not matched to a gene. CDR3 in DNA: TGTGCCAGCAGCACGACTAGCAACAATGAGCAGTTCTTC. Residues: CASSTTSNNEQFF.

The table lists this clone with a count of one. J is TRBJ1-2 and V is TRBV5-4, with a tentative D call TRBD1 (6 bases). CDR1 is SGHNT and CDR2 is YYREEE in the germline V gene (reference sequence). V lost 4 bases, J lost 4 bases, and 17 bases lay in between. The CDR3 contains 15 residues. For the CDR3, the DNA is TGTGCCAGCAGCCCGGGAGGGGGACGGTTCTATGGCTACACCTTC. Its translation: CASSPGGGRFYGYTF.

The chain joins TRBV10-3 to TRBJ1-2; D is perhaps TRBD1 (5 bases). The germline gives CDR1 ENHRY, CDR2 SYGVKD. The CDR3 loop spans 13 amino acids. V lost 4 bases and J lost 4, with 10 bases in between. The CDR3 bases are TGTGCCATCAGTGGCGGGGGACTCTATGGCTACACCTTC. Its protein is CAISGGGLYGYTF.

The rearrangement links TRBV9 to TRBJ2-1; D is uncertain. With 1 base removed from V and 5 bases from J, the gap between germline ends came to 13 bases. In germline, CDR1 is SGDLS, CDR2 YYNGEE. The CDR3 covers 15 residues. In DNA form, the CDR3 reads TGTGCCAGCAGCGTACACCAACGGCCTAACAATGAGCAGTTCTTC. It codes for CASSVHQRPNNEQFF.

This clone occurred once. The V call is TRBV6-5, the J call TRBJ2-3; 11 positions match TRBD2. After removal of 9 bases from V and 6 bases from J, the junction contained 8 bases not matched to a gene. CDR1 MNHEY and CDR2 SVGAGI come from the germline V gene. The CDR3 runs to 14 residues. In DNA form, the CDR3 reads TGTGCCAGTAATCTAGCGGGAGGAACCGATACGCAGTATTTT. It specifies CASNLAGGTDTQYF.

V and J are TRBV4-1 and TRBJ2-3, with TRBD2 matching 12 bases. V gave up 4 bases and J gave up 2 bases; unmatched junction bases: 4. In germline, CDR1 is MGHRA, CDR2 YSYEKL. This CDR3 is 16 amino acids long. CDR3 residues: CASSPSSGRATDTQYF. CDR3 DNA: TGCGCCAGCAGCCCTTCTAGCGGGAGGGCCACAGATACGCAGTATTTT.

V gene TRBV2 combines with J gene TRBJ2-7; D unclear. The V end was cut by 1 base, the J end by 0 bases, with 7 bases between. The germline V gene has CDR1 SNHLY and CDR2 FYNNEI. CDR3 length equals 14 residues. The CDR3 DNA reads as TGTGCCAGCAGTGAAGAATGGATCTCCTACGAGCAGTACTTC. Translated: CASSEEWISYEQYF.

The chain couples TRBV15 to TRBJ1-1, with TRBD1 identical over 8 bases. Germline V gene lookup returns CDR1 LNHNV and CDR2 YYDKDF (reference sequence). The junction had 9 bases not matched to a gene; V was cut back by 5 bases and J by 7 bases. The CDR3 is 14 amino acids. CDR3 sequence (DNA): TGTGCCACCAGCTGGACCCGGGACAGGAGTGAAGCTTTCTTT. This codes for CATSWTRDRSEAFF.

V usage is TRBV3-1 (or the pseudogene TRBV3-2) and J usage is TRBJ2-3; 11 bases are a match to TRBD2. V lost 0 bases and J lost 0; bases outside the gene matches: 11. From germline, CDR1 is LGHDT and CDR2 YNNKEL (reference sequence). The CDR3 is 20 residues long. The CDR3 spells CASSQEATSGILTSTDTQYF. For the CDR3, the DNA is TGTGCCAGCAGCCAAGAGGCGACTAGCGGGATTCTTACTAGCACAGATACGCAGTATTTT.

The chain has TRBV18 and TRBJ1-1; D is perhaps TRBD1 (5 bases). The germline CDR1 and CDR2 sequences are KGHSH and LQKENI. Deletions cut 1 base from V and 5 bases from J, with 20 bases between. This CDR3 comprises 17 residues. The CDR3 DNA reads as TGTGCCAGCTCACCACTAAGCTCAGGGACCCCTAAGACTGAAGCTTTCTTT. Amino acids: CASSPLSSGTPKTEAFF.

This clone was observed a single time. This chain links TRBV7-8 with TRBJ2-3; no firm D call. The CDR3 loop spans 15 amino acids. Germline lookup yields CDR1 SGHVS and CDR2 FQNEAQ. Trimming removed 8 bases at V and 1 base at J, with 16 bases between. CDR3 sequence: CASRQGRTRTDTQYF. The CDR3 DNA reads TGTGCCAGCCGCCAAGGGCGGACCCGCACAGATACGCAGTATTTT. The full variable domain, in which reference TRBV7-8 and TRBJ2-3 provide the parts outside the CDR3, is GAGVSQSPRYKVAKRGQDVALRCDPISGHVSLFWYQQALGQGPEFLTYFQNEAQLDKSGLPSDRFFAERPEGSVSTLKIQRTQQEDSAVYLCASRQGRTRTDTQYFGPGTRLTVL.